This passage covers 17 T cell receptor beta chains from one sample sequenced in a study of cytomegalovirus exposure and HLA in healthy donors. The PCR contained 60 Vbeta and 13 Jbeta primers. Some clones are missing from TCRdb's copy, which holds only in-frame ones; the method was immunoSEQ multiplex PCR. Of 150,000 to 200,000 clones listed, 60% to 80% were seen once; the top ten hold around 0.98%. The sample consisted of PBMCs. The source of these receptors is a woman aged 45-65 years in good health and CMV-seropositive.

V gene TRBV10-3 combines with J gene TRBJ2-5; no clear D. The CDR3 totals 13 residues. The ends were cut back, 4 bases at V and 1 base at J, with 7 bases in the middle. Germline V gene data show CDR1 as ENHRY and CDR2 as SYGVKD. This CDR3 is CAISARVQETQYF. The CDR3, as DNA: TGTGCCATCAGTGCCCGGGTCCAAGAGACCCAGTACTTC.

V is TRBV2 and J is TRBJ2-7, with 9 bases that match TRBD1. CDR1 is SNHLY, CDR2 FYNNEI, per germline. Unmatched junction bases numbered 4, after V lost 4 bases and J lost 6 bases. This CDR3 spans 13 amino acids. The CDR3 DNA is TGTGCCAGCAGTGCACAGGGGGCCGGCGAGCAGTACTTC. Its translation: CASSAQGAGEQYF.

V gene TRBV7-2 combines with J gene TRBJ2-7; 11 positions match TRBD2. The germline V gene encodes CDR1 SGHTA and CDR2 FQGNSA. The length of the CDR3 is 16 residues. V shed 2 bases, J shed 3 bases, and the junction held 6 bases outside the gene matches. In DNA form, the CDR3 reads TGTGCCAGCAGCTTACCTGCTAGCGGGGGGTTCTACGAGCAGTACTTC. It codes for CASSLPASGGFYEQYF. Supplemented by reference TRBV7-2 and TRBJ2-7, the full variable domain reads GAGVSQSPSNKVTEKGKDVELRCDPISGHTALYWYRQSLGQGLEFLIYFQGNSAPDKSGLPSDRFSAERTGGSVSTLTIQRTQQEDSAVYLCASSLPASGGFYEQYFGPGTRLTVT.

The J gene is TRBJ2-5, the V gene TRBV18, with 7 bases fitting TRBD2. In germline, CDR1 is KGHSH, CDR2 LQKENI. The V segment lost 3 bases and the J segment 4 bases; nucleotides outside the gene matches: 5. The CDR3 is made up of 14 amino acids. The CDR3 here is CASSPAGALETQYF. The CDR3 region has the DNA TGTGCCAGCTCACCGGCGGGAGCTCTAGAGACCCAGTACTTC. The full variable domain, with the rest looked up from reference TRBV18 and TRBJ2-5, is NAGVMQNPRHLVRRRGQEARLRCSPMKGHSHVYWYRQLPEEGLKFMVYLQKENIIDESGMPKERFSAEFPKEGPSILRIQQVVRGDSAAYFCASSPAGALETQYFGPGTRLLVL.

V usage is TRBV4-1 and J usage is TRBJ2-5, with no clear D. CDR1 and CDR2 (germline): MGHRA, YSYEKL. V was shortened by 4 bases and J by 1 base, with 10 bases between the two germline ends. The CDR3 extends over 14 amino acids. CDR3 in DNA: TGCGCCAGCAGCCCGACACCACTCCAAGAGACCCAGTACTTC. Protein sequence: CASSPTPLQETQYF.

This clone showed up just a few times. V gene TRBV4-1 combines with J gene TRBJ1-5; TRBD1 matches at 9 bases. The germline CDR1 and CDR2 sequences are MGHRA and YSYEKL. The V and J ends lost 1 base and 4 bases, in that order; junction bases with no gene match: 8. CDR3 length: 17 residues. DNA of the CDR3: TGCGCCAGCAGCCAAGGTAGGACAGGGGTGATGAATCAGCCCCAGCATTTT. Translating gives CASSQGRTGVMNQPQHF.

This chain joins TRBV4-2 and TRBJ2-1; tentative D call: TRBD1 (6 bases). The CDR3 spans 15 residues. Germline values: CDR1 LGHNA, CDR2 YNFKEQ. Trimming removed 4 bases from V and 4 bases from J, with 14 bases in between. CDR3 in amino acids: CASSRTGTTYNEQFF. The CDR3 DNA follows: TGTGCCAGCAGCCGAACCGGGACAACTTACAATGAGCAGTTCTTC.

The CDR3 spells CASSTSLGQGIETQYF. Written as DNA, the CDR3 is TGCGCCAGCAGCACCTCTTTAGGACAGGGCATAGAGACCCAGTACTTC. This chain links TRBV5-1 with TRBJ2-5, with 8 bases lining up with TRBD1. The CDR3 spans 16 residues. The germline V gene has CDR1 SGHRS and CDR2 YFSETQ. Trimming at V came to 4 bases and at J to 4 bases, leaving 12 bases not matched to a gene.

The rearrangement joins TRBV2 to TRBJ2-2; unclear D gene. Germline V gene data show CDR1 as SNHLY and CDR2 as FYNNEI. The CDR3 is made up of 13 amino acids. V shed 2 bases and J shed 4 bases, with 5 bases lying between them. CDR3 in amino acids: CASSEYITGELFF. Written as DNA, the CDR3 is TGTGCCAGCAGTGAATACATCACCGGGGAGCTGTTTTTT.

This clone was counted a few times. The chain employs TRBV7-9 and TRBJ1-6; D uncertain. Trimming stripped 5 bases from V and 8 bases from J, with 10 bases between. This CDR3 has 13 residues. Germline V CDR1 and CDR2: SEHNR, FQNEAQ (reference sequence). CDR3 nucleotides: TGTGCCAGCAGCCCAAACGGGGATTCACCCCTCCACTTT. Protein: CASSPNGDSPLHF. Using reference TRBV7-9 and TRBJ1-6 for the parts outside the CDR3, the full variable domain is DTGVSQNPRHKITKRGQNVTFRCDPISEHNRLYWYRQTLGQGPEFLTYFQNEAQLEKSRLLSDRFSAERPKGSFSTLEIQRTEQGDSAMYLCASSPNGDSPLHFGNGTRLTVT.

CDR3 bases: TGTGCCACCTCGGCGGCTAGCGGGGAGGCATACAATGAGCAGTTCTTC. Its protein product is CATSAASGEAYNEQFF. The chain employs TRBV10-3 and TRBJ2-1, with 9 nucleotides matching TRBD2. Germline CDR1 reads ENHRY; CDR2 reads SYGVKD. Trimming took 10 bases from V and 4 from J; bases not matched to a gene: 14. There are 16 residues in the CDR3.

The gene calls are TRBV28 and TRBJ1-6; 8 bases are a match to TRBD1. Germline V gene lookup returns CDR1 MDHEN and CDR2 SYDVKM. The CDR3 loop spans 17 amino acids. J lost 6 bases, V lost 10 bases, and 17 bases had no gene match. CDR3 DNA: TGTGCCACGCCCGGGGACAGGTTACCCTCGGGTAATTCACCCCTCCACTTT. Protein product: CATPGDRLPSGNSPLHF.

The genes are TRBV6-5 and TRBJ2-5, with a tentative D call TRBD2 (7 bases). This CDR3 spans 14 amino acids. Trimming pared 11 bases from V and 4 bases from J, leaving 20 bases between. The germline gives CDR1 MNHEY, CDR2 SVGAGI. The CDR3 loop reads CAVGGLIARETQYF. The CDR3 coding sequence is TGTGCCGTGGGGGGGCTAATTGCACGAGAGACCCAGTACTTC.

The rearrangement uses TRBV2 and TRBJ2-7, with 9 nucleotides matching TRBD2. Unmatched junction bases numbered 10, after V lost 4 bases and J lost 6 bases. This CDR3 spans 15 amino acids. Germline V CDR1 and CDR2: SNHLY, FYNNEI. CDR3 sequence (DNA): TGTGCCAGCAGTGGACTATTAGCGGGAGTTGGCGAGCAGTACTTC. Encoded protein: CASSGLLAGVGEQYF.

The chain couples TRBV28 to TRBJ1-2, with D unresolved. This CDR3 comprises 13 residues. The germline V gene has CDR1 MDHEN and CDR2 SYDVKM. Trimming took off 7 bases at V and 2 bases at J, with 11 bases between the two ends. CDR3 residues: CASTELKNYGYTF. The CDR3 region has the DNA TGTGCCAGCACCGAACTCAAGAACTATGGCTACACCTTC.

This CDR3 reads CASSQPTGRNTEAFF. In nucleotides, the CDR3 is TGTGCCAGCAGCCAACCGACAGGCAGAAACACTGAAGCTTTCTTT. The gene calls are TRBV7-9 and TRBJ1-1, with a tentative D call TRBD1 (6 bases). V was cut by 5 bases and J by 2 bases, with 15 bases left in between. The germline gives CDR1 SEHNR, CDR2 FQNEAQ (reference sequence). The CDR3 runs to 15 residues.

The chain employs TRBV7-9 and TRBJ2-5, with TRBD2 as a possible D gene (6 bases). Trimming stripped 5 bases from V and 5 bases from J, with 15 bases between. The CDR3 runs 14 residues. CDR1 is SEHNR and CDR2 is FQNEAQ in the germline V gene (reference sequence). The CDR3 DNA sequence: TGTGCCAGCAGCCGTCAACTAGCTGGGGAGACCCAGTACTTC. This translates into CASSRQLAGETQYF.